This TCR beta chain stems from a study of early T cells in non-severe SARS-CoV-2 infection. This CDR3 contains 16 residues. Overall study findings and caveats: Reliance on VDJdb matching favored anti-spike CD8 responses; private and CD4 specificities were missed.

Tagging with unique molecular identifiers was applied to individual cDNA molecules. TCRdb redid the calling of the 5' RACE reads with MiXCR, one entry per CDR3 protein. In the table there are some 54,000 distinct CDR3 sequences, approximately 9.9% of which are singletons. A word on this clonotype: Its specificity is unknown.

Sequencing input: whole blood. The chain uses TRBV21-1 and TRBJ2-7; whether TRBD2, the table's D call, matches the DNA was not checked. TRBV21-1 is a documented pseudogene. The source is an adult who was a healthcare worker with PCR-confirmed SARS-CoV-2 infection or an uninfected control (not recorded which). In nucleotides, the CDR3 is TGTGCCAGCAGCCCCCGGGACTTAATGAGCTCCTACGAGCAGTACTTC. Its translation is CASSPRDLMSSYEQYF.